This T cell receptor (beta chain) comes out of a study of T-cell memory formation after mild COVID-19. This clonotype was picked up a small number of times. The CDR3 loop spans 13 amino acids. CDR1 and CDR2 (germline): SGHNT, YYREEE (reference sequence). V was shortened by 0 bases and J by 5 bases, with 8 bases between the two germline ends. One entry per CDR3 protein results from TCRdb running MiXCR on the 5' RACE reads. Here the sample spans about 560,000 distinct CDR3 sequences, about 18% being singletons. Sequencing was carried out using PBMCs or a T cell subset sorted from them (not recorded which). The chain recombines TRBV5-4 with TRBJ2-5; D is undetermined. This TCR came from an adult woman who had mild COVID-19 (a few samples of this study predate the infection). Cell type and time point are not known. CDR3: CASSLGIGETQYF. The CDR3 DNA sequence: TGTGCCAGCAGCTTGGGTATTGGGGAGACCCAGTACTTC.